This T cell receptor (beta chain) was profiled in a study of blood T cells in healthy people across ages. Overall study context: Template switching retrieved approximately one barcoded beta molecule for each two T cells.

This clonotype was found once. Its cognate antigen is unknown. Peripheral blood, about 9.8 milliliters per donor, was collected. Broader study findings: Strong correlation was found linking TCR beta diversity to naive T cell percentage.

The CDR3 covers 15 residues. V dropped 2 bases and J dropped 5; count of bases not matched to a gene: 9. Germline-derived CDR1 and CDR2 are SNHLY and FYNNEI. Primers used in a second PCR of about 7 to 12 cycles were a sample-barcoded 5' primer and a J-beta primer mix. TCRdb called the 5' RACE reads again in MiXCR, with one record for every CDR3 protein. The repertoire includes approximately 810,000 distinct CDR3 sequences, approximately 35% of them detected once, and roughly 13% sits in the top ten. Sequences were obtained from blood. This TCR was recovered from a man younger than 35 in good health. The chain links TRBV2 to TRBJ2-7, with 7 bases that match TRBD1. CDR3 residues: CASSERGGEFHEQYF. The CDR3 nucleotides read TGTGCCAGCAGTGAAAGAGGGGGCGAATTCCACGAGCAGTACTTC.